The 14 T cell receptor beta chains given below trace back to one sample, sequenced in a study of T cell repertoires in cytomegalovirus infection. Via MiXCR, TCRdb re-called the reads, giving one row per CDR3 protein. The profile shows roughly 760,000 distinct CDR3 sequences, about a third of them singletons. Sequenced sample: PBMCs. The receptors stem from a human donor in good health (CMV status not recorded). Some clones in this sample may be carry-over from other donors' samples.

This clonotype was observed once. CDR3 loop: CAISPTRSAGELFF. In nucleotides, the CDR3 is TGTGCCATTAGCCCGACTAGGTCCGCCGGGGAGCTGTTTTTT. The chain recombines TRBV19 with TRBJ2-2, with D tentatively TRBD2 (6 bases). The V gene's germline CDR1 is LNHDA and CDR2 SQIVND (reference sequence). V gave up 10 bases and J gave up 6 bases, with 18 bases separating them. This CDR3 has 14 amino acids.

V and J are TRBV7-2 and TRBJ1-1, with D unclear. V lost 1 base to trimming and J lost 3 bases, with 6 bases between them. Per the germline V gene, CDR1 is SGHTA and CDR2 is FQGNSA. The length of the CDR3 is 13 residues. Written as DNA, the CDR3 is TGTGCCAGCAGCTTAGAGTCCCACACTGAAGCTTTCTTT. Its translation is CASSLESHTEAFF. Variable domain in full (rest from reference TRBV7-2 and TRBJ1-1): GAGVSQSPSNKVTEKGKDVELRCDPISGHTALYWYRQSLGQGLEFLIYFQGNSAPDKSGLPSDRFSAERTGGSVSTLTIQRTQQEDSAVYLCASSLESHTEAFFGQGTRLTVV.

The chain is built from TRBV6-6 and TRBJ1-6, with D perhaps TRBD1 (6 bases). The germline V gene encodes CDR1 MNHNY and CDR2 SVGAGI (reference sequence). There are 14 residues in the CDR3. Trimming removed 6 bases from V and 8 bases from J, with 14 bases in between. The CDR3 nucleotides are TGTGCCAGCAGCCCAGACAGGACGTATTCACCCCTCCACTTT. It codes for CASSPDRTYSPLHF.

This clonotype was seen many times. The chain couples TRBV7-8 to TRBJ2-1; 15 bases map to TRBD2. The CDR3 runs 17 residues. CDR1 SGHVS and CDR2 FQNEAQ come from the germline V gene. Trimming cost V 3 bases and J 5 bases; bases outside gene matches: 5. CDR3 amino acids: CASSFGLAGGGHNEQFF. Here the CDR3 DNA reads TGTGCCAGCAGCTTCGGACTAGCGGGGGGGGGACACAATGAGCAGTTCTTC.

The chain has TRBV24-1 and TRBJ1-6, with 9 nucleotides matching TRBD1. Trimming took 5 bases from V and 7 from J; bases not matched to a gene: 5. This CDR3 comprises 15 residues. Germline V gene data show CDR1 as KGHDR and CDR2 as SFDVKD. The CDR3 region is CATSAWDRENSPLHF. DNA for the CDR3: TGTGCCACCAGTGCCTGGGACAGGGAGAATTCACCCCTCCACTTT.

The rearrangement uses TRBV6-5 and TRBJ1-6, with D unclear. V was shortened by 6 bases and J by 4 bases, with 13 bases between the two germline ends. Germline loops: CDR1 MNHEY, CDR2 SVGAGI. CDR3 length equals 15 residues. CDR3 DNA: TGTGCCAGCAGCAGGTCTGGAGCGTATAATTCACCCCTCCACTTT. The encoded protein is CASSRSGAYNSPLHF.

The chain is built from TRBV12-3 or TRBV12-4 and TRBJ2-7; perhaps TRBD2 as D (6 bases). The CDR3 is 15 amino acids. V was trimmed by 2 bases and J by 0 bases, leaving 11 bases between them. The DNA of the CDR3 is TGTGCCAGCAGTTTAAGGAGGGCCGACTCCTACGAGCAGTACTTC. It codes for CASSLRRADSYEQYF.

This clonotype was seen more than once but under ten times. This chain joins TRBV19 and TRBJ2-7, with TRBD1 identical over 7 bases. Trimming took 8 bases from V and 7 from J; bases not matched to a gene: 20. This CDR3 has 16 amino acids. Germline CDR1 and CDR2: LNHDA and SQIVND (reference sequence). The CDR3 nucleotides read TGTGCCAGTGGAAGTGGGACAGCAGCTACCTTCGGTGAGCAGTACTTC. Protein: CASGSGTAATFGEQYF. The full variable domain, its missing parts supplied by reference TRBV19 and TRBJ2-7, is DGGITQSPKYLFRKEGQNVTLSCEQNLNHDAMYWYRQDPGQGLRLIYYSQIVNDFQKGDIAEGYSVSREKKESFPLTVTSAQKNPTAFYLCASGSGTAATFGEQYFGPGTRLTVT.

A few counts support this clonotype. J is TRBJ1-4 and V is TRBV20-1; unclear D gene. Germline CDR1 reads DFQATT; CDR2 reads SNEGSKA (reference sequence). This CDR3 has 14 amino acids. Trimming left V 6 bases short and J 0 bases short, with 11 bases between. The CDR3 nucleotides are TGCAGTGCGAATAGGCGTGCAACTAATGAAAAACTGTTTTTT. Protein product: CSANRRATNEKLFF.

This clonotype was seen a handful of times. V and J are TRBV7-2 and TRBJ2-7, with D tentatively TRBD1 (5 bases). Germline assignment: CDR1 SGHTA and CDR2 FQGNSA. This CDR3 has 13 residues. The V and J ends lost 4 bases and 7 bases respectively, with 14 bases between them. The CDR3 bases are TGTGCCAGCAGCTGGACATATCAGGGTGAGCAGTACTTC. This gives the protein CASSWTYQGEQYF. Using reference TRBV7-2 and TRBJ2-7 for the parts outside the CDR3, the full variable domain is GAGVSQSPSNKVTEKGKDVELRCDPISGHTALYWYRQSLGQGLEFLIYFQGNSAPDKSGLPSDRFSAERTGGSVSTLTIQRTQQEDSAVYLCASSWTYQGEQYFGPGTRLTVT.

The genes are TRBV28 and TRBJ2-1, with 16 bases aligning to TRBD2. From germline, CDR1 is MDHEN and CDR2 SYDVKM. There are 17 residues in the CDR3. The ends lost 8 bases at V and 6 bases at J; junction bases unmatched: 10. As DNA, the CDR3 is TGTGCCAGCCTTACCCCCGGGACTAGCGGGAGGGCCAATGAGCAGTTCTTC. The encoded protein is CASLTPGTSGRANEQFF. The whole variable domain, remainder taken from reference TRBV28 and TRBJ2-1, is DVKVTQSSRYLVKRTGEKVFLECVQDMDHENMFWYRQDPGLGLRLIYFSYDVKMKEKGDIPEGYSVSREKKERFSLILESASTNQTSMYLCASLTPGTSGRANEQFFGPGTRLTVL.

This clonotype was seen at least ten times. The chain links TRBV14 to TRBJ2-7; maybe TRBD1 (5 bases). Trimming took off 1 base at V and 1 base at J, with 8 bases between the two ends. CDR1 SGHDN and CDR2 FVKESK come from the germline V gene. CDR3 length equals 14 residues. The CDR3 region is CASSQGRASYEQYF. CDR3 bases: TGTGCCAGCAGCCAAGGCAGGGCTTCCTACGAGCAGTACTTC.

As for this clonotype: Relative to the germline gene, one junction end is altered; a read error may explain this. CDR3 in amino acids: CARSLTGNTESFF. CDR3 DNA: TGTGCCAGAAGCCTAACAGGGAACACTGAATCTTTCTTT. The V call is TRBV7-6, the J call TRBJ1-1, with D possibly TRBD1 on 6 matching bases. Germline CDR1 SGHVS, CDR2 FNYEAQ. The CDR3 has 13 amino acids.

This clonotype was seen repeatedly, ten times or more. This sequence joins TRBV12-3 or TRBV12-4 and TRBJ2-3; possibly TRBD1 for D (5 bases). The V and J ends lost 2 bases and 1 base respectively, with 7 bases between them. The CDR3 runs 14 residues. The CDR3 DNA is TGTGCCAGCAGTTTACAGGGCGGCACAGATACGCAGTATTTT. Translating gives CASSLQGGTDTQYF.